Each of the 17 T cell receptor beta chains below was sequenced from the same sample in a study of T cells in Graves' hyperthyroidism and ophthalmopathy. What was amplified from RNA transcripts were TCR beta CDR3 regions. HTBI primers were the set used in a first-round RT-PCR of the TCR CDR3. MiXCR, run by TCRdb on the multiplex PCR reads, gives a single entry per CDR3 protein. This table holds more than 500,000 distinct CDR3 sequences, around 50% found once. Material for sequencing was peripheral blood or thyroid tissue (not recorded which). These receptors all come from an adult woman with Graves' disease, either hyperthyroidism or ophthalmopathy (not recorded which).

The chain links TRBV7-8 to TRBJ1-6; D uncertain. Trimming cost V 1 base and J 9 bases, with 13 bases left between them. There are 15 residues in the CDR3. Germline CDR1 reads SGHVS; CDR2 reads FQNEAQ. The CDR3 coding sequence is TGTGCCAGCAGCTTAGACGCCCAAAAAAGTTCACCCCTCCACTTT. The encoded protein is CASSLDAQKSSPLHF.

This chain links TRBV7-9 with TRBJ1-1, with a weak D call TRBD1 (5 bases). The CDR3 contains 13 residues. With 5 bases removed from V and 11 bases from J, the gap between germline ends came to 18 bases. Germline V gives CDR1 SEHNR, CDR2 FQNEAQ (reference sequence). The CDR3 sequence is CASSPASPGSAFF. The CDR3 DNA is TGTGCCAGCAGCCCGGCGTCGCCAGGGTCGGCTTTCTTT.

V is TRBV7-9 and J is TRBJ2-7; 8 nucleotides align to TRBD1. The CDR3 contains 14 residues. The germline V gene has CDR1 SEHNR and CDR2 FQNEAQ (reference sequence). V lost 5 bases to trimming and J lost 5 bases; unmatched junction nucleotides: 8. The CDR3 coding sequence is TGTGCCAGCAGCGCAGGACAGGGTATCGACGAGCAGTACTTC. It encodes CASSAGQGIDEQYF.

V usage is TRBV20-1 and J usage is TRBJ2-5; D remains unclear. The CDR3 has 14 residues. Germline V gene data show CDR1 as DFQATT and CDR2 as SNEGSKA (reference sequence). With 0 bases removed from V and 4 bases from J, the gap between germline ends came to 12 bases. CDR3 DNA sequence: TGCAGTGCTAGAGATCTAGGAGTTACAGAGACCCAGTACTTC. It encodes CSARDLGVTETQYF.

The chain employs TRBV7-9 and TRBJ2-7, with D perhaps TRBD1 (6 bases). Germline V gene data show CDR1 as SEHNR and CDR2 as FQNEAQ (reference sequence). The V end was cut by 2 bases, the J end by 2 bases, with 16 bases between. The CDR3 is 16 residues long. The CDR3 sequence is CASSLLQGELAYEQYF. In DNA, the CDR3 is TGTGCCAGCAGCTTATTACAGGGTGAATTGGCCTACGAGCAGTACTTC.

This clonotype was counted a few times. The V and J genes are TRBV6-2 or TRBV6-3 and TRBJ2-2; 9 nucleotides agree with TRBD1. The CDR3 is made up of 16 amino acids. Trimming removed 2 bases from V and 5 bases from J; junction bases left unmatched: 6. From germline, CDR1 is MNHEY and CDR2 SVGEGT. The CDR3 DNA sequence: TGTGCCAGCAGTTACGAGGCCGGGACAGGGACCGGGGAGCTGTTTTTT. It yields the protein CASSYEAGTGTGELFF.

This chain uses TRBV20-1 with TRBJ1-5, with D possibly matching TRBD1 (6 bases). The CDR3 has 13 residues. Germline values: CDR1 DFQATT, CDR2 SNEGSKA (reference sequence). Trimming took off 6 bases at V and 3 bases at J, with 12 bases between the two ends. The CDR3 DNA reads TGCAGTGCCACCGACAGGAACAATCAGCCCCAGCATTTT. Translation: CSATDRNNQPQHF.

J is TRBJ1-1 and V is TRBV14, with 10 bases that match TRBD1. The CDR3 has 17 residues. Germline V lookup: CDR1 SGHDN, CDR2 FVKESK. V lost 4 bases to trimming and J lost 4 bases; unmatched junction nucleotides: 12. The CDR3 nucleotides are TGTGCCAGCAGCCGGGAGGGACAGGGGCTCCTTCGCACTGAAGCTTTCTTT. Protein product: CASSREGQGLLRTEAFF.

For this clonotype: A read error may be the cause here, since a much bigger clone is one base away. The CDR3 sequence is CASNTEAFF. CDR3 nucleotides: TGTGCCAGCAACACTGAAGCTTTCTTT. The chain has TRBV7-9 and TRBJ1-1; D call uncertain. The CDR3 has 9 amino acids. Looked up from germline, CDR1 is SEHNR and CDR2 is FQNEAQ (reference sequence). Trimming shortened V by 7 bases and J by 3 bases, and 0 bases separated the two germline ends.

Here the CDR3 DNA reads TGTGCCAGCAGCTTGACGGGGGGAGCAGGAAACACCATATATTTT. Translation: CASSLTGGAGNTIYF. The chain couples TRBV27 to TRBJ1-3; perhaps TRBD1 as D (5 bases). Germline CDR1 MNHEY, CDR2 SMNVEV (reference sequence). The V end lost 6 bases, the J end lost 4 bases, and 16 bases lay between the germline ends. There are 15 residues in the CDR3.

This clonotype came up many times. The chain is built from TRBV9 and TRBJ2-5, with 7 bases fitting TRBD2. This CDR3 has 15 residues. Germline CDR1 SGDLS, CDR2 YYNGEE. The V segment lost 4 bases and the J segment 4 bases; nucleotides outside the gene matches: 10. The CDR3 reads CASSPGGRAGETQYF. The CDR3 bases are TGTGCCAGCAGCCCTGGAGGGAGGGCTGGAGAGACCCAGTACTTC.

J is TRBJ2-5 and V is TRBV10-3; 7 bases align to TRBD1. Germline lookup yields CDR1 ENHRY and CDR2 SYGVKD. Trimming at V came to 6 bases and at J to 2 bases, leaving 3 bases not matched to a gene. The CDR3 runs to 13 residues. CDR3 sequence reads: CAIRRDRQETQYF. In nucleotides, the CDR3 is TGTGCCATCAGGAGGGACAGACAAGAGACCCAGTACTTC.

This clonotype was seen more than once but under ten times. This chain joins TRBV7-9 and TRBJ2-7, with 7 positions matching TRBD1. This CDR3 region has 15 residues. Trimming cost V 4 bases and J 2 bases; bases outside gene matches: 8. In germline, CDR1 is SEHNR, CDR2 FQNEAQ (reference sequence). CDR3 nucleotide sequence: TGTGCCAGCAGCTACGGGGACAGCCCTCCCTACGAGCAGTACTTC. Its translation: CASSYGDSPPYEQYF.

This clonotype was picked up a small number of times. This rearrangement joins TRBV29-1 to TRBJ1-1; a possible D gene is TRBD1 (6 bases). The germline V gene encodes CDR1 SQVTM and CDR2 ANQGSEA. This CDR3 has 11 amino acids. V was clipped by 3 bases and J by 10 bases, with 12 bases between them. The CDR3 nucleotides read TGCAGCGTTGAGAGGTCGACAGGAGCTTTCTTT. As protein: CSVERSTGAFF.

Details on this clonotype: A much larger clone differs by one base, so this may be a read error. The chain recombines TRBV10-3 with TRBJ2-5; D possibly corresponds to TRBD1 (6 bases). Germline-derived CDR1 and CDR2 are ENHRY and SYGVKD. The CDR3 extends over 14 amino acids. In nucleotides, the CDR3 is TGTGCCACCAGTGGTAAGGGGGTTGGCGAGACCCAGTACTTC. This codes for CATSGKGVGETQYF.

This clonotype came up a few times. The chain couples TRBV10-2 to TRBJ2-5; no firm D call. This CDR3 contains 14 residues. V was cut by 2 bases and J by 5 bases, with 12 bases left in between. The germline gives CDR1 WSHSY, CDR2 SAAADI. The CDR3 loop reads CASSEDPGRETQYF. The CDR3, as DNA: TGCGCCAGCAGTGAGGACCCTGGTCGGGAGACCCAGTACTTC.

V gene TRBV10-3 combines with J gene TRBJ2-5; D uncertain. The CDR3 is 9 residues long. Trimming took off 4 bases at V and 7 bases at J, with 1 base between the two ends. Germline CDR1 reads ENHRY; CDR2 reads SYGVKD. This CDR3 is CAISGTQYF. The CDR3 nucleotides are TGTGCCATCAGTGGGACCCAGTACTTC.